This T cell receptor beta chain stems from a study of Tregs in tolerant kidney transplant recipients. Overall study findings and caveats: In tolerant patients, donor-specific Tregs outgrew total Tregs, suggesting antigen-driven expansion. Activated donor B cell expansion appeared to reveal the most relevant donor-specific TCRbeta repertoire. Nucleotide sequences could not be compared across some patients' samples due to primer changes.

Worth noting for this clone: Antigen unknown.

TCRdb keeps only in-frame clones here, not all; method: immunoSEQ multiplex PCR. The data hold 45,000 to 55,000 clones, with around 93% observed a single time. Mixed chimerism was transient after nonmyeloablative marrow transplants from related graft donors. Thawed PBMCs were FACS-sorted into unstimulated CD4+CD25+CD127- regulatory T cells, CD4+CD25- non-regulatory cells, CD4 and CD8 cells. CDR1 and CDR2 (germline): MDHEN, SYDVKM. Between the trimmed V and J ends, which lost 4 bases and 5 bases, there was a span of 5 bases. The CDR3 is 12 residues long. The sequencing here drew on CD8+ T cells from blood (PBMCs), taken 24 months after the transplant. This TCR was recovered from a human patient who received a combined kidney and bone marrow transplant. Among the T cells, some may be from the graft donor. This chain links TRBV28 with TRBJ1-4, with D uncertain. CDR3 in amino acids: CASSYINEKLFF. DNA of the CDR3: TGTGCCAGCAGTTATATAAATGAAAAACTGTTTTTT.